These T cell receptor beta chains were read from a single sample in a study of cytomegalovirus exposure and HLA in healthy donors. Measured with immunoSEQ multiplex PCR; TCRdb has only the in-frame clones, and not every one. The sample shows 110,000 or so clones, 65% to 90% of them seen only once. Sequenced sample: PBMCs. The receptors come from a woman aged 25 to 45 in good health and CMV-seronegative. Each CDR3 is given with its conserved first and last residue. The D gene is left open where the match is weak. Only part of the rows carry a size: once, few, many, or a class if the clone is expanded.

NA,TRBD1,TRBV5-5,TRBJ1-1,TGTGCCAGCAGCAAACAGGGGGCGCGGACTGAAGCTTTCTTT,CASSKQGARTEAFF
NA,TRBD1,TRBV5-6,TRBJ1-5,TGTGCCAGCAGCTTGGGGACAGGGGATCAGCCCCAGCATTTT,CASSLGTGDQPQHF
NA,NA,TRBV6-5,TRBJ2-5,TGTGCCAGCAGTTATAAGAGGGTGGGTGGAGAGACCCAGTACTTC,CASSYKRVGGETQYF
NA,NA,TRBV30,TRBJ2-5,TGTGCCTGGAGTCCCAGAAAAGAGACCCAGTACTTC,CAWSPRKETQYF
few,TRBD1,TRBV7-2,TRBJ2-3,TGTGCCAGCAGCCCGGGACAGAGCACAGATACGCAGTATTTT,CASSPGQSTDTQYF
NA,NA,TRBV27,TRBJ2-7,TGTGCCAGCAGTCAGGGGACAGCTAGCCCGGGACTAGACGTCGAGCAGTACTTC,CASSQGTASPGLDVEQYF
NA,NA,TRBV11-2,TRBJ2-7,TGTGCCAGCAGCTCCAACCGGGACACTCCTTACGAGCAGTACTTC,CASSSNRDTPYEQYF
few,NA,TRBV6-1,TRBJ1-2,TGTGCCAGCACCCCGTTGGCGGCCTATGGCTACACCTTC,CASTPLAAYGYTF
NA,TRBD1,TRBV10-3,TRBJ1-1,TGTGCCATCAGTGAAGGACAGGGAGACACTGAAGCTTTCTTT,CAISEGQGDTEAFF
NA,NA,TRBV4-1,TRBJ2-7,TGCGCCAGCAGCCAAGAGCCTAGCCTCTCCTACGAGCAGTACTTC,CASSQEPSLSYEQYF
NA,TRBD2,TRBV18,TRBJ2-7,TGTGCCAGCTCACTTAGGACTAGCGGGGGCCTAGTCTACGAGCAGTACTTC,CASSLRTSGGLVYEQYF
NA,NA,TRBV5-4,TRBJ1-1,TGTGCCAGCAGCTCCGACTCAACAGGTGACTGGAGGGTTGGGTCTTTCTTT,CASSSDSTGDWRVGSFF
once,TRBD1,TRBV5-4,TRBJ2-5,TGTGCCAGCAGGCCCTGGGACAGGTTCGGGGAGACCCAGTACTTC,CASRPWDRFGETQYF
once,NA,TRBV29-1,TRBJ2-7,TGCAGCGTCGCTATCAACAGCTACGAGCAGTACTTC,CSVAINSYEQYF
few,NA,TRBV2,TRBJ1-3,TGTGCCAGCAGTGAAGCGCAACCTACCTCTGGAAACACCATATATTTT,CASSEAQPTSGNTIYF
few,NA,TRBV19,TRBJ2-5,TGTGCCAGTAGCGGTTGGGGACTGACTCAAGAGACCCAGTACTTC,CASSGWGLTQETQYF
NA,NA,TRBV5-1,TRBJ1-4,TGCGCCAGCAGCTTGGACAGTCTCACCGCAACTAATGAAAAACTGTTTTTT,CASSLDSLTATNEKLFF
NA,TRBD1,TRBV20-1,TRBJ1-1,TGCAGTGCTAGAGTGGAGGGGGCGGCTTTCTTT,CSARVEGAAFF
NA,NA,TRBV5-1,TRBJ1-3,TGCGCCAGCAGTTTGGTCGGGGGCTCTGGAAACACCATATATTTT,CASSLVGGSGNTIYF
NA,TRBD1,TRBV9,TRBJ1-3,TGTGCCAGCAGCGTAGAGACAGGGGGCTCTGGAAACACCATATATTTT,CASSVETGGSGNTIYF
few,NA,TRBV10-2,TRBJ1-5,TGCGCCAGCAGTGGCCAGGTTGATTCCAATCAGCCCCAGCATTTT,CASSGQVDSNQPQHF
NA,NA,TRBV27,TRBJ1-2,TGTGCCAGCAGTTTCCAGGGGAACTATGGCTACACCTTC,CASSFQGNYGYTF
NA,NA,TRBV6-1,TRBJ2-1,TGTGCCAGCAGTGAATCCAGCGGCCCAGGAAAGCAGTTCTTC,CASSESSGPGKQFF